Shown below are 21 T cell receptor beta chains from a single sample sequenced in a study of T cell responses to AZD1222 COVID-19 vaccine. Sequenced by immunoSEQ multiplex PCR; TCRdb stores in-frame clones only, minus some. Among over 150,000 clones listed, under 95% were seen once. The sample consisted of peripheral blood, taken 28 days after the second AZD1222 dose. These receptors came from an adult who received the AZD1222 COVID-19 vaccine.

The chain uses TRBV6-6 and TRBJ1-1; D may be TRBD1 (5 bases). The germline V gene encodes CDR1 MNHNY and CDR2 SVGAGI (reference sequence). Trimming cost V 6 bases and J 7 bases, with 12 bases left between them. This CDR3 spans 12 amino acids. The CDR3 coding sequence is TGTGCCAGCAGAAGGGGCCCCGTTGAAGCTTTCTTT. This encodes CASRRGPVEAFF.

The genes are TRBV12-3 or TRBV12-4 and TRBJ1-2; 7 positions agree with TRBD1. With 5 bases clipped from V and 2 bases from J, the junction kept 2 bases outside the gene matches. There are 13 residues in the CDR3. The chain's CDR3 is CASSRQGNYGYTF. The CDR3 DNA sequence: TGTGCCAGCAGTAGACAGGGAAACTATGGCTACACCTTC.

The chain recombines TRBV6-1 with TRBJ2-7; D gene uncertain. The germline V gene has CDR1 MNHNS and CDR2 SASEGT. Trimming took off 0 bases at V and 6 bases at J, with 9 bases between the two ends. The CDR3 length is 13 residues. The CDR3 sequence is CASSEARSGEQYF. CDR3 nucleotide sequence: TGTGCCAGCAGTGAAGCGCGGTCGGGCGAGCAGTACTTC.

This chain connects TRBV19 to TRBJ2-1; 8 bases match TRBD2. V trimming: 9 bases; J trimming: 7 bases; junction bases outside the gene matches: 17. CDR3 size: 16 residues. Germline V gene lookup returns CDR1 LNHDA and CDR2 SQIVND (reference sequence). The CDR3 bases are TGTGCCAGCGCCATCGAGGGGGTAGCGGGAAGGAATGAGCAGTTCTTC. This codes for CASAIEGVAGRNEQFF. Complete variable domain (other parts from reference TRBV19 and TRBJ2-1): DGGITQSPKYLFRKEGQNVTLSCEQNLNHDAMYWYRQDPGQGLRLIYYSQIVNDFQKGDIAEGYSVSREKKESFPLTVTSAQKNPTAFYLCASAIEGVAGRNEQFFGPGTRLTVL.

The V gene is TRBV2, the J gene TRBJ1-5, with TRBD1 matching 7 bases. Per the germline V gene, CDR1 is SNHLY and CDR2 is FYNNEI. This CDR3 is built from 17 residues. J was trimmed by 3 bases and V by 1 base; bases with no gene match: 9. DNA for the CDR3: TGTGCCAGCAGTGAAGTGGGGGGACAGACCTTCAATCAGCCCCAGCATTTT. Translated, it gives CASSEVGGQTFNQPQHF.

The chain recombines TRBV10-3 with TRBJ2-3, with 10 bases fitting TRBD2. V shed 6 bases and J 3 bases; nucleotides not matched to a gene: 9. This CDR3 has 16 residues. Germline lookup yields CDR1 ENHRY and CDR2 SYGVKD. The CDR3: CAISSALAGATDTQYF. CDR3 DNA sequence: TGTGCCATCAGCTCCGCCCTAGCGGGGGCAACAGATACGCAGTATTTT.

The sample holds one count of this clone. The chain couples TRBV19 to TRBJ1-2; D is possibly TRBD1 (6 bases). The germline V gene encodes CDR1 LNHDA and CDR2 SQIVND (reference sequence). V lost 6 bases, J lost 7 bases, and 15 bases lay in between. The CDR3 extends over 13 amino acids. CDR3 sequence reads: CASRGGPGTGYTF. CDR3 in DNA: TGTGCCAGTAGGGGGGGGCCCGGGACTGGCTACACCTTC.

The J gene is TRBJ2-4, the V gene TRBV2, with D tentatively TRBD2 (6 bases). Trimming took off 7 bases at V and 0 bases at J, with 10 bases between the two ends. The germline gives CDR1 SNHLY, CDR2 FYNNEI. This CDR3 has 14 amino acids. CDR3 nucleotide sequence: TGTGCCAGCAAAAGGCGGGAAGCCAAAAACATTCAGTACTTC. Amino acids: CASKRREAKNIQYF.

The chain couples TRBV11-2 to TRBJ1-5; 7 bases fit TRBD1. Trimming took 4 bases from V and 1 from J; bases not matched to a gene: 4. CDR1 and CDR2 from the germline V gene are SGHAT and FQNNGV. The CDR3 length is 15 residues. The CDR3 reads CASSSGQVSNQPQHF. CDR3 DNA sequence: TGTGCCAGCAGCTCTGGACAGGTCAGCAATCAGCCCCAGCATTTT.

CDR3 in amino acids: CASSPTLTFDRDYEQYF. The CDR3 nucleotides read TGTGCCAGCAGCCCAACACTTACCTTCGACCGCGACTACGAGCAGTACTTC. V is TRBV5-6 and J is TRBJ2-7, with unresolved D. The V end was cut by 4 bases, the J end by 3 bases, with 23 bases between. The CDR3 runs to 17 residues. CDR1 and CDR2 (germline): SGHDT, YYEEEE.

The J gene is TRBJ1-4, the V gene TRBV5-1, with D possibly TRBD1 on 5 matching bases. CDR3 length: 15 residues. V was pared by 3 bases and J by 8 bases, with 17 bases between. Germline CDR1 and CDR2: SGHRS and YFSETQ. The CDR3 DNA reads TGCGCCAGCAGCTCTGCCGGGACGACGGGGGAAAAACTGTTTTTT. Translation: CASSSAGTTGEKLFF.

V and J are TRBV7-2 and TRBJ1-4; D is perhaps TRBD1 (5 bases). Germline V gene data show CDR1 as SGHTA and CDR2 as FQGNSA. The CDR3 sequence is 15 residues long. Trimming took 4 bases from V and 3 from J, leaving 12 bases between them. This CDR3 reads CASSSNGGSNEKLFF. The CDR3, as DNA: TGTGCCAGCAGCTCAAATGGGGGGTCTAATGAAAAACTGTTTTTT.

The chain couples TRBV18 to TRBJ2-4, with 7 nucleotides matching TRBD2. This CDR3 comprises 14 residues. Germline CDR1 is KGHSH and CDR2 is LQKENI. J lost 1 base, V lost 4 bases, and 1 base had no gene match. CDR3 in DNA: TGTGCCAGCTCACGCGGGAGCGCCAAAAACATTCAGTACTTC. Its protein product is CASSRGSAKNIQYF.

The chain recombines TRBV7-9 with TRBJ1-4; 7 bases fit TRBD1. With 4 bases clipped from V and 8 bases from J, the junction kept 13 bases outside the gene matches. This CDR3 has 16 amino acids. Per germline, CDR1 SEHNR and CDR2 FQNEAQ (reference sequence). CDR3: CASSSPSRGGYEKLFF. CDR3 DNA: TGTGCCAGCAGCTCCCCGTCCAGGGGGGGTTACGAAAAACTGTTTTTT.

The rearrangement joins TRBV24-1 to TRBJ1-2; D gene unclear. Trimming shortened V by 5 bases and J by 4 bases, and 10 bases separated the two germline ends. CDR1 KGHDR and CDR2 SFDVKD come from the germline V gene. The CDR3 is 13 amino acids. The CDR3, as DNA: TGTGCCACCAGTGGCGGTCAGTTCTATGGCTACACCTTC. It encodes CATSGGQFYGYTF.

This clone was seen just once. The chain combines TRBV15 with TRBJ2-7; no reliable D call. The CDR3 has 14 residues. Trimming took off 0 bases at V and 4 bases at J, with 10 bases between the two ends. The germline CDR1 and CDR2 sequences are LNHNV and YYDKDF (reference sequence). The CDR3 DNA follows: TGTGCCACCAGCAGAGATCGTCGTGGGTACGAGCAGTACTTC. It specifies CATSRDRRGYEQYF.

The V gene is TRBV7-9, the J gene TRBJ2-3; 7 nucleotides agree with TRBD2. The CDR3 has 17 amino acids. Looked up from germline, CDR1 is SEHNR and CDR2 is FQNEAQ (reference sequence). V shed 3 bases, J shed 1 base, and the junction held 10 bases outside the gene matches. DNA of the CDR3: TGTGCCAGCAGCTTTTGGGGCCTAGCGGAGGGCACAGATACGCAGTATTTT. This encodes CASSFWGLAEGTDTQYF.

V gene TRBV6-5 combines with J gene TRBJ2-2; D is unclear. Trimming left V 0 bases short and J 0 bases short, with 8 bases between. Germline CDR1 is MNHEY and CDR2 is SVGAGI. CDR3 length equals 16 residues. The DNA of the CDR3 is TGTGCCAGCAGTTACTCGAGGACCGCGAACACCGGGGAGCTGTTTTTT. As protein: CASSYSRTANTGELFF.

The chain carries TRBV11-3 and TRBJ2-7; D not resolved. V was shortened by 3 bases and J by 1 base, with 4 bases between the two germline ends. The CDR3 runs 12 residues. CDR1 and CDR2 from the germline V gene are SGHNT and YENEEA. The CDR3 region is CASSFPSYEQYF. As DNA, the CDR3 is TGTGCCAGCAGCTTTCCGTCCTACGAGCAGTACTTC. Looking up the rest from reference TRBV11-3 and TRBJ2-7 gives the full variable domain: EAGVVQSPRYKIIEKKQPVAFWCNPISGHNTLYWYLQNLGQGPELLIRYENEEAVDDSQLPKDRFSAERLKGVDSTLKIQPAELGDSAVYLCASSFPSYEQYFGPGTRLTVT.

In regard to this clone: It is unclear where the CDR3 begins or ends on the DNA, so no DNA is shown, and the CDR3 is as TCRdb lists it. The rearrangement joins TRBV2 to TRBJ2-2; the DNA was not compared with TRBD2, the D call given in the table. Ends included, the CDR3 has 13 residues. Germline V CDR1 and CDR2: SNHLY, FYNNEI. CDR3 in amino acids: CASILDYTGELFF.

The chain carries TRBV19 and TRBJ1-1, with TRBD1 matching 7 bases. The CDR3 loop spans 14 amino acids. CDR1 is LNHDA and CDR2 is SQIVND in the germline V gene (reference sequence). Losses at the gene ends were 7 bases for V and 2 bases for J; bases not matched to a gene: 7. The CDR3 protein is CASTPTGTNTEAFF. The CDR3 DNA follows: TGTGCCAGTACCCCGACAGGGACTAACACTGAAGCTTTCTTT.